This T cell receptor (beta chain) was recorded in a study of shared clonotypes between healthy human individuals. The wider study: Each donor had three CD4 naive, three CD4 memory, two CD8 naive and one CD8 memory plate. Study-wide points: Clonotypes not shared had lower generation probabilities than those common to all four donors. Across subsets, estimated richness was generally greater for naive than for memory populations.

The CDR3 is made up of 12 amino acids. V dropped 0 bases and J dropped 2 bases, with 3 bases sitting between them. Germline CDR1 SGHRS, CDR2 YFSETQ. This clone was observed at least ten times. Its antigen is not identified. Other DNA sequences within the sample encode an identical CDR3. This table comes from immunoSEQ multiplex PCR, and its TCRdb copy is limited to in-frame clones, with some not included. The sample records fewer than 1.8 million clones, 98% being singletons. Material for sequencing was naive CD4+ T cells sorted from blood. Specified subset: CD45RA+ positively selected. This clonotype originated in a man aged 30-40 years in good health. This sequence joins TRBV5-1 and TRBJ2-7, with no clear D. The CDR3 sequence is CASSLGAYEQYF. For the CDR3, the DNA is TGCGCCAGCAGCTTGGGGGCCTACGAGCAGTACTTC.